The 4 T cell receptor beta chains below were found in one sample sequenced in a study of control samples from healthy donors and cancer patients. Repertoires were generated with immunoSEQ multiplex PCR, while TCRdb's copy carries only in-frame clones and drops some. The sample holds 120,000 or so clones, approximately 92% seen once. The sample taken for sequencing was PBMCs. These receptor sequences come from a man older than 75 with head and neck cancer.

This rearrangement joins TRBV19 to TRBJ2-3, with D maybe TRBD2 (6 bases). Trimming took off 3 bases at V and 4 bases at J, with 14 bases between the two ends. The V gene's germline CDR1 is LNHDA and CDR2 SQIVND (reference sequence). The CDR3 consists of 15 residues. The CDR3 DNA reads TGTGCCAGTAGTATTCCGGGGGACGTGGCAGATACGCAGTATTTT. It specifies CASSIPGDVADTQYF.

Here the CDR3 reads CASLQGWGTEAFF. In DNA form, the CDR3 reads TGTGCCAGTCTACAGGGTTGGGGCACTGAAGCTTTCTTT. The chain is built from TRBV19 and TRBJ1-1; a weak D match, TRBD1 (6 bases). The germline gives CDR1 LNHDA, CDR2 SQIVND (reference sequence). Trimming removed 8 bases from V and 4 bases from J, with 14 bases in between. The CDR3 sequence is 13 residues long.

The chain carries TRBV10-1 and TRBJ2-2, with D tentatively TRBD1 or TRBD2 (5 bases each). Germline lookup yields CDR1 WNHNN and CDR2 SYGVQD (reference sequence). There are 14 residues in the CDR3. The V end lost 4 bases, the J end lost 6 bases, and 12 bases lay between the germline ends. This CDR3 reads CASSGGTFPGELFF. The CDR3 DNA reads as TGCGCCAGCAGTGGTGGGACGTTCCCCGGGGAGCTGTTTTTT.

The V call is TRBV30, the J call TRBJ2-2, with 8 bases matching TRBD1. After removal of 0 bases from V and 8 bases from J, the junction contained 8 bases not matched to a gene. CDR3 length: 15 residues. Germline values: CDR1 GTSNPN, CDR2 SVGIG (reference sequence). The CDR3 loop reads CAWSVGGQGAGELFF. The CDR3 DNA sequence: TGTGCCTGGAGTGTAGGTGGTCAGGGGGCTGGGGAGCTGTTTTTT.